These 32 T cell receptor beta chains came from one sample sequenced in a study of blood T cell repertoires in COVID-19. Clones were sequenced by immunoSEQ multiplex PCR, and TCRdb holds only the in-frame ones, with some missing. Among 200,000 to 250,000 clones listed, 85% to 90% were seen once. Input material: PBMCs or T cells enriched from blood (not recorded which). The receptors were gathered from a woman aged 45-65 years who had recovered from COVID-19.

The chain links TRBV5-1 to TRBJ2-2; the D gene is possibly TRBD2 (6 bases). The germline CDR1 and CDR2 sequences are SGHRS and YFSETQ. The CDR3 contains 16 residues. Trimming took 0 bases from V and 1 from J, leaving 10 bases between them. The chain's CDR3 is CASSLVGTENTGELFF. Written as DNA, the CDR3 is TGCGCCAGCAGCTTGGTGGGGACTGAGAACACCGGGGAGCTGTTTTTT.

This chain links TRBV6-1 with TRBJ1-4; TRBD1 agrees at 9 bases. The CDR3 is made up of 17 amino acids. V lost 0 bases to trimming and J lost 7 bases; unmatched junction nucleotides: 9. Germline V gene sequence: CDR1 MNHNS, CDR2 SASEGT. The DNA of the CDR3 is TGTGCCAGCAGTGAAGCCCCCACCGGGACAGGGAGTGAAAAACTGTTTTTT. This encodes CASSEAPTGTGSEKLFF.

The J gene is TRBJ1-4, the V gene TRBV5-1; 10 bases align to TRBD1. This CDR3 has 16 residues. The ends lost 0 bases at V and 7 bases at J; junction bases unmatched: 6. Germline-derived CDR1 and CDR2 are SGHRS and YFSETQ. This CDR3 is CASSLGGTGVVEKLFF. The CDR3 DNA is TGCGCCAGCAGCTTGGGCGGGACAGGGGTCGTTGAAAAACTGTTTTTT.

For the CDR3, the DNA is TGTGCCAGCAGTGATCCGGGACAGGGTTGGGGCCAGCCCCAGCATTTT. This sequence encodes CASSDPGQGWGQPQHF. The chain joins TRBV2 to TRBJ1-5; TRBD1 matches at 9 bases. CDR1 and CDR2 from the germline V gene are SNHLY and FYNNEI. CDR3 size: 16 residues. V shed 3 bases, J shed 7 bases, and the junction held 10 bases outside the gene matches.

As regards this clone: Sequence at one end of the junction differs from germline and may be a read error. This sequence joins TRBV9 and TRBJ2-1; D is possibly TRBD1 (5 bases). CDR3 length: 18 amino acids. From germline, CDR1 is SGDLS and CDR2 YYNGEE. The chain's CDR3 is CASSVGHVGRTSYNEQLF. In DNA, the CDR3 is TGTGCCAGCAGCGTAGGACATGTGGGGCGGACATCCTACAATGAGCAGCTCTTC.

The rearrangement joins TRBV10-3 to TRBJ2-5, with a weak D call TRBD2 (5 bases). Germline lookup yields CDR1 ENHRY and CDR2 SYGVKD. CDR3 size: 16 residues. With 4 bases removed from V and 3 bases from J, the gap between germline ends came to 18 bases. CDR3 sequence (DNA): TGTGCCATCAGTGGTCTATGGCCAGACGGGAAAGAGACCCAGTACTTC. The encoded protein is CAISGLWPDGKETQYF.

The V and J genes are TRBV14 and TRBJ1-1; D not resolved. Germline lookup yields CDR1 SGHDN and CDR2 FVKESK. Trimming pared 3 bases from V and 2 bases from J, leaving 16 bases between. This CDR3 has 16 amino acids. CDR3 nucleotides: TGTGCCAGCAGCCACCGGGTTACCACCGGCAACACTGAAGCTTTCTTT. Translated, it gives CASSHRVTTGNTEAFF.

The V gene is TRBV5-1, the J gene TRBJ1-4; 7 nucleotides agree with TRBD1. The CDR3 loop spans 13 amino acids. The germline CDR1 and CDR2 sequences are SGHRS and YFSETQ. Trimming cost V 4 bases and J 12 bases; bases outside gene matches: 9. CDR3 in DNA: TGCGCCAGCAGCAATCAACAGGGGAGAGAACTGTTTTTT. Translating gives CASSNQQGRELFF.

This clone was counted ten times or more. The rearrangement joins TRBV15 to TRBJ2-5, with 9 bases aligning to TRBD2. CDR3 length: 15 residues. Looked up from germline, CDR1 is LNHNV and CDR2 is YYDKDF (reference sequence). Germline trimming cut 5 bases from V and 1 base from J; bases unmatched to any gene: 5. CDR3 amino acids: CATSGSGLAQETQYF. The CDR3 DNA sequence: TGTGCCACCAGCGGCTCGGGACTAGCCCAAGAGACCCAGTACTTC.

This chain links TRBV30 with TRBJ2-3; the match to TRBD1 covers 7 bases. CDR3 length: 15 residues. Germline V lookup: CDR1 GTSNPN, CDR2 SVGIG (reference sequence). V lost 2 bases to trimming and J lost 1 base; unmatched junction nucleotides: 6. The CDR3 DNA reads TGTGCCTGGAGTATAACAGGGGTCGGCACAGATACGCAGTATTTT. Amino acids: CAWSITGVGTDTQYF. The full variable domain, its missing parts supplied by reference TRBV30 and TRBJ2-3, is SQTIHQWPATLVQPVGSPLSLECTVEGTSNPNLYWYRQAAGRGLQLLFYSVGIGQISSEVPQNLSASRPQDRQFILSSKKLLLSDSGFYLCAWSITGVGTDTQYFGPGTRLTVL.

The chain employs TRBV5-1 and TRBJ1-3; D gene unclear. Germline V gene lookup returns CDR1 SGHRS and CDR2 YFSETQ. This CDR3 spans 15 amino acids. Trimming took off 3 bases at V and 0 bases at J, with 10 bases between the two ends. The CDR3 protein is CASSSTVNSGNTIYF. In nucleotides, the CDR3 is TGCGCCAGCAGCTCTACAGTGAACTCTGGAAACACCATATATTTT.

This clone was seen once. V gene TRBV11-3 combines with J gene TRBJ2-1, with D unclear. Germline V gene data show CDR1 as SGHNT and CDR2 as YENEEA. The CDR3 runs to 13 residues. Trimming cost V 2 bases and J 7 bases, with 9 bases left between them. CDR3 sequence reads: CASSLTQINEQFF. CDR3 nucleotides: TGTGCCAGCAGCTTAACCCAGATAAATGAGCAGTTCTTC.

This clone was seen more than once but under ten times. The chain uses TRBV28 and TRBJ2-7; 7 positions agree with TRBD2. The CDR3 is 14 amino acids. CDR1 is MDHEN, CDR2 SYDVKM, per germline. The trim removed 1 base at V and 7 bases at J, leaving 7 bases unmatched. CDR3 in amino acids: CASSLSAGEVEQYF. For the CDR3, the DNA is TGTGCCAGCAGTTTATCGGCGGGAGAGGTAGAGCAGTACTTC.

This clone was seen ten or more times. The chain carries TRBV4-2 and TRBJ2-2; TRBD2 agrees at 14 bases. V was pared by 0 bases and J by 6 bases, with 6 bases of the junction left unmatched. CDR3 size: 18 residues. The germline gives CDR1 LGHNA, CDR2 YNFKEQ. CDR3 coding DNA: TGTGCCAGCAGCCAAGATCGGGGGACTAGCGGGAGCCCCGGGGAGCTGTTTTTT. It encodes CASSQDRGTSGSPGELFF.

The J gene is TRBJ1-1, the V gene TRBV2, with no clear D. CDR1 is SNHLY, CDR2 FYNNEI, per germline. V was clipped by 7 bases and J by 0 bases, with 15 bases between them. The CDR3 is made up of 15 amino acids. CDR3 DNA: TGTGCCAGCAAATTGGTACGACACATGAACACTGAAGCTTTCTTT. It translates to CASKLVRHMNTEAFF.

The CDR3, as DNA: TGTGCCAGCTCAGCCGGAGGGGGCACAGATACGCAGTATTTT. This gives the protein CASSAGGGTDTQYF. This chain links TRBV18 with TRBJ2-3; the D gene is possibly TRBD2 (6 bases). The CDR3 sequence is 14 residues long. V lost 5 bases, J lost 1 base, and 10 bases lay in between. Looked up from germline, CDR1 is KGHSH and CDR2 is LQKENI.

The chain combines TRBV2 with TRBJ2-7; the match to TRBD1 covers 10 bases. There are 15 residues in the CDR3. CDR1 and CDR2 from the germline V gene are SNHLY and FYNNEI. With V trimmed by 7 bases and J by 0 bases, 6 bases remained unmatched. The CDR3 DNA reads as TGTGCCAGCAAACCAGACAGGGGGCGCTCCTACGAGCAGTACTTC. Encoded protein: CASKPDRGRSYEQYF. Filled out from reference TRBV2 and TRBJ2-7, the complete variable domain reads EPEVTQTPSHQVTQMGQEVILRCVPISNHLYFYWYRQILGQKVEFLVSFYNNEISEKSEIFDDQFSVERPDGSNFTLKIRSTKLEDSAMYFCASKPDRGRSYEQYFGPGTRLTVT.

V gene TRBV5-4 combines with J gene TRBJ2-7; a weak D match, TRBD2 (5 bases). CDR3 size: 14 residues. The germline CDR1 and CDR2 sequences are SGHNT and YYREEE (reference sequence). The germline V and J ends were trimmed by 0 bases and 5 bases, with 12 bases remaining between them. CDR3 nucleotide sequence: TGTGCCAGCAGCTTGGTCGGGAAAAAGGACGAGCAGTACTTC. It codes for CASSLVGKKDEQYF.

The V gene is TRBV6-2 or TRBV6-3, the J gene TRBJ2-7; a weak D match, TRBD2 (6 bases). The V and J ends lost 2 bases and 2 bases respectively, with 16 bases between them. The CDR3 has 16 residues. CDR1 and CDR2 (germline): MNHEY, SVGEGT. CDR3 sequence reads: CASSYPAAGGAYEQYF. CDR3 bases: TGTGCCAGCAGTTACCCCGCAGCCGGAGGGGCCTACGAGCAGTACTTC.

This clone was picked up many times. This rearrangement joins TRBV6-5 to TRBJ2-1; 7 bases line up with TRBD1. Germline CDR1 reads MNHEY; CDR2 reads SVGAGI. This CDR3 is 13 amino acids long. The V gene end was trimmed by 8 bases and the J gene end by 5 bases; junction bases not matched to a gene: 6. CDR3 sequence: CASGEGQHNEQFF. As DNA, the CDR3 is TGTGCCAGCGGAGAGGGACAGCACAATGAGCAGTTCTTC.

The rearrangement links TRBV14 to TRBJ2-7; TRBD1 aligns across 8 bases. J gave up 4 bases and V 1 base, and 6 bases lay outside the gene matches. CDR1 and CDR2 (germline): SGHDN, FVKESK. The CDR3 has 15 residues. CDR3 in DNA: TGTGCCAGCAGCCAAGGGACAGGGCTGGGGTACGAGCAGTACTTC. This translates into CASSQGTGLGYEQYF.

The chain joins TRBV27 to TRBJ1-2; TRBD1 agrees at 7 bases. The V gene end was trimmed by 4 bases and the J gene end by 3 bases; junction bases not matched to a gene: 14. CDR1 is MNHEY, CDR2 SMNVEV, per germline (reference sequence). CDR3 size: 17 residues. The CDR3 DNA reads as TGTGCCAGCAGTTCACTACCACCCCCGGGACAGCACTATGGCTACACCTTC. This translates into CASSSLPPPGQHYGYTF.

This chain uses TRBV5-4 with TRBJ1-2; a weak D match, TRBD1 (6 bases). V was clipped by 4 bases and J by 2 bases, with 12 bases between them. There are 14 residues in the CDR3. Germline lookup yields CDR1 SGHNT and CDR2 YYREEE (reference sequence). Here the CDR3 DNA reads TGTGCCAGCAGCCAACCAAGGGGGAACTATGGCTACACCTTC. It codes for CASSQPRGNYGYTF. The complete variable domain, with remaining parts taken from reference TRBV5-4 and TRBJ1-2, reads ETGVTQSPTHLIKTRGQQVTLRCSSQSGHNTVSWYQQALGQGPQFIFQYYREEENGRGNFPPRFSGLQFPNYSSELNVNALELDDSALYLCASSQPRGNYGYTFGSGTRLTVV.

The V gene is TRBV28, the J gene TRBJ1-1, with D unclear. The germline V and J ends were trimmed by 6 bases and 1 base, with 12 bases remaining between them. Germline assignment: CDR1 MDHEN and CDR2 SYDVKM. CDR3 size: 14 residues. The CDR3: CASSGGRRNTEAFF. In nucleotides, the CDR3 is TGTGCCAGCAGCGGAGGTAGAAGGAACACTGAAGCTTTCTTT.

This chain links TRBV19 with TRBJ1-5, with a possible D match to TRBD1 (6 bases). Trimming took 4 bases from V and 7 from J, leaving 14 bases between them. Germline values: CDR1 LNHDA, CDR2 SQIVND (reference sequence). This CDR3 has 14 amino acids. This CDR3 is CASSTEGGGQPQHF. CDR3 DNA: TGTGCCAGTAGTACCGAGGGAGGGGGACAGCCCCAGCATTTT.

V usage is TRBV6-4 and J usage is TRBJ1-1; 10 bases are shared with TRBD1. There are 14 residues in the CDR3. Germline V lookup: CDR1 MRHNA, CDR2 SNTAGT. Losses at the gene ends were 6 bases for V and 5 bases for J; bases not matched to a gene: 6. For the CDR3, the DNA is TGTGCCAGCAGCGCCGGGACAGGGGCAACTGAAGCTTTCTTT. Protein: CASSAGTGATEAFF.

The chain combines TRBV28 with TRBJ1-2; TRBD1 agrees at 7 bases. The CDR3 has 17 amino acids. The V gene end was trimmed by 2 bases and the J gene end by 0 bases; junction bases not matched to a gene: 9. The germline gives CDR1 MDHEN, CDR2 SYDVKM. This chain's CDR3 is CASSLSVRGNTNYGYTF. The CDR3 DNA sequence: TGTGCCAGCAGTTTAAGCGTCAGGGGGAACACTAACTATGGCTACACCTTC.

This chain joins TRBV11-3 and TRBJ1-1; D unresolved. Germline loops: CDR1 SGHNT, CDR2 YENEEA. The CDR3 length is 12 residues. The germline V and J ends were trimmed by 5 bases and 4 bases, with 8 bases remaining between them. The CDR3 loop is CASSHYGTEAFF. CDR3 nucleotides: TGTGCCAGCAGCCACTATGGCACTGAAGCTTTCTTT.

This chain links TRBV4-1 with TRBJ2-1; 10 bases are a match to TRBD2. Trimming cost V 1 base and J 4 bases; bases outside gene matches: 4. This CDR3 is built from 16 residues. Germline values: CDR1 MGHRA, CDR2 YSYEKL. The CDR3 nucleotides read TGCGCCAGCAGCCAAGCAGCGGGAGGGGGGTACAATGAGCAGTTCTTC. It specifies CASSQAAGGGYNEQFF.

V usage is TRBV4-1 and J usage is TRBJ1-2; TRBD1 aligns across 9 bases. This CDR3 is 15 amino acids long. Losses at the gene ends were 3 bases for V and 6 bases for J; bases not matched to a gene: 8. CDR1 MGHRA and CDR2 YSYEKL come from the germline V gene. In DNA form, the CDR3 reads TGCGCCAGCAGCCACTCCGGGACAGGGATGGATGGCTACACCTTC. Translated, it gives CASSHSGTGMDGYTF.

This clone came up a few times. The chain uses TRBV4-1 and TRBJ2-2; D gene ambiguous. The CDR3 length is 15 residues. The germline V and J ends were trimmed by 1 base and 2 bases, with 8 bases remaining between them. CDR1 and CDR2 (germline): MGHRA, YSYEKL. The DNA of the CDR3 is TGCGCCAGCAGCCAAGGAGACATCAACACCGGGGAGCTGTTTTTT. This encodes CASSQGDINTGELFF.

The chain carries TRBV6-5 and TRBJ2-7; D may be TRBD1 (5 bases). The V end was cut by 0 bases, the J end by 3 bases, with 9 bases between. Looked up from germline, CDR1 is MNHEY and CDR2 is SVGAGI. The CDR3 sequence is 14 residues long. The chain's CDR3 is CASSYSLTVYEQYF. The CDR3 nucleotides are TGTGCCAGCAGTTACTCGCTGACAGTCTACGAGCAGTACTTC.